These T cell receptor beta chains were read from a single sample in a study of technical replicates of blood from a handful of donors. Clones were read by immunoSEQ multiplex PCR, and TCRdb kept only the in-frame ones, dropping some. This sample has approximately 51,000 clones, with 85% to 95% found just once. Specimen: PBMCs. The receptor source for this set is a human donor in good health. Some clones in this sample may be carry-over from other donors' samples. Each CDR3 is given with its conserved first and last residue. A D gene is named only where the DNA matches it firmly. Expanded clones get a size class; other rows say once, few or many, or leave the size out.

DNA | CDR3 | V | D | size | J
TGTGCCAGCAGCCTGCGGGGTAATGAGCAGTTCTTC | CASSLRGNEQFF | TRBV6-5 | - | - | TRBJ2-1
TGTGCCAGCAGCTTAGGCTGGCTAGAGTCCTACGAGCAGTACTTC | CASSLGWLESYEQYF | TRBV13 | - | - | TRBJ2-7
TGCGCCAGCAGCTTGGACAATCCCGTGAACGAGCAGTACTTC | CASSLDNPVNEQYF | TRBV5-1 | - | - | TRBJ2-7
TGCGCCAGCAGCGCGACCGGGACAAAATACGAGCAGTACTTC | CASSATGTKYEQYF | TRBV5-1 | - | - | TRBJ2-7
TGTGCCAGCAGTTACACCAAACCTCGCAGGGGCAGGGGAACAGATACGCAGTATTTT | CASSYTKPRRGRGTDTQYF | TRBV6-8 | - | - | TRBJ2-3
TGTGCCAGCAGTGAACCGGGACTAGCAAACGAGCAGTACTTC | CASSEPGLANEQYF | TRBV6-1 | TRBD2 | - | TRBJ2-7
TGTGCCAGCAGTTTATGGGTGGCGGGTCAGAATAGCTGGGGCACAGATACGCAGTATTTT | CASSLWVAGQNSWGTDTQYF | TRBV27 | - | - | TRBJ2-3
TGTGCCAGCAGAGCCCAGGGGGTCGGGCAGCCCCAGCATTTT | CASRAQGVGQPQHF | TRBV27 | TRBD1 | - | TRBJ1-5
TGTGCCAGCAGTTACGGGGCTAGCGGGGTGTACGAGCAGTACTTC | CASSYGASGVYEQYF | TRBV6-5 | TRBD2 | - | TRBJ2-7
TGTGCCAGTAGACACCCCGAATCCTACGAGCAGTACTTC | CASRHPESYEQYF | TRBV6-5 | - | - | TRBJ2-7
TGTGCCAGCAGCCGTCAGGGGGGCGGCGAGACCCAGTACTTC | CASSRQGGGETQYF | TRBV5-6 | - | - | TRBJ2-5
TGTGCCAGCAGCTTAGGAAACAGAGATACGCAGTATTTT | CASSLGNRDTQYF | TRBV11-2 | - | - | TRBJ2-3
TGTGCCAGCAAAGGGGGCTGGAACACTGAAGCTTTCTTT | CASKGGWNTEAFF | TRBV6-6 | TRBD1 | - | TRBJ1-1
TGTGCCAGCAGTGAAGAGAGACTAGCGGGTGGAGAGCAGTACTTC | CASSEERLAGGEQYF | TRBV6-1 | TRBD2 | - | TRBJ2-7
TGTGCCGCCCGGGACAATACCTACGAGCAGTACTTC | CAARDNTYEQYF | TRBV6-6 | - | - | TRBJ2-7
TGTGCCAGCAGTGGGGCCCCGTCCGATAACTATGGCTACACCTTC | CASSGAPSDNYGYTF | TRBV2 | - | - | TRBJ1-2
TGTGCCAGCAGCTACCTCGGGGGACAGCTGAACACTGAAGCTTTCTTT | CASSYLGGQLNTEAFF | TRBV7-2 | TRBD1 | - | TRBJ1-1
TGCAGCGTTGAGCGGGAGCTGGGAAATGAGCAGTTCTTC | CSVERELGNEQFF | TRBV29-1 | TRBD2 | few | TRBJ2-1
TGTGCCAGCAGCCCAGGCTGGTTTTTCAATGAGCAGTTCTTC | CASSPGWFFNEQFF | TRBV7-8 | - | - | TRBJ2-1
TGTGCCAGCAGCGTAGCTGAGGGTCTCGGTGAAAAACTGTTTTTT | CASSVAEGLGEKLFF | TRBV9 | - | - | TRBJ1-4
TGTGCCAGCAGCCTAGGAGGCCTAGCGGTAGATACGCAGTATTTT | CASSLGGLAVDTQYF | TRBV5-4 | TRBD2 | - | TRBJ2-3
TGCGCCAGCAGCCTGGACAGGGAGTGGGGCTACACCTTC | CASSLDREWGYTF | TRBV4-1 | TRBD1 | - | TRBJ1-2
TGTGCCAGCTCGGGGGGAGAGACCCAGTACTTC | CASSGGETQYF | TRBV18 | - | - | TRBJ2-5
TGTGCCAGCAGAAAAGGGGAGGGGGTCTCCTACGAGCAGTACTTC | CASRKGEGVSYEQYF | TRBV6-1 | - | - | TRBJ2-7
TGCGCCAGCAGGGCAACGGGGGGCGGCCTCTCTGGGGCCAACGTCCTGACTTTC | CASRATGGGLSGANVLTF | TRBV4-1 | - | - | TRBJ2-6
TGTGCCAGCAGTCTCCAAGACAGGGGGCGGTACGAGCAGTACTTC | CASSLQDRGRYEQYF | TRBV6-6 | TRBD1 | - | TRBJ2-7
TGTGCCAGCAGCGTCACCGGGACAGGGGGCATTTCACCCCTCCACTTT | CASSVTGTGGISPLHF | TRBV9 | TRBD1 | once | TRBJ1-6
TGTGCCAGCAGCCCAGGGACAGGATTCAATCAGCCCCAGCATTTT | CASSPGTGFNQPQHF | TRBV7-9 | TRBD1 | - | TRBJ1-5
TGTGCCAGCTCACCTAGTAACTCCTACGAGCAGTACTTC | CASSPSNSYEQYF | TRBV18 | - | - | TRBJ2-7
TGCAGCCCCCGCGGGGGCGAGCAGTACTTC | CSPRGGEQYF | TRBV29-1 | TRBD2 | - | TRBJ2-7
TGTGCCAGCACTGCCATCGGGCGGGGCGACTACAATGAGCAGTTCTTC | CASTAIGRGDYNEQFF | TRBV7-2 | - | - | TRBJ2-1
TGTGCCAGCAGCTCTCGACTAGCGGGGGTCACCGGGGAGCTGTTTTTT | CASSSRLAGVTGELFF | TRBV7-9 | TRBD2 | - | TRBJ2-2
TGTGCCAGCAGTTACAGCGGGAGTGTGTACAATGAGCAGTTCTTC | CASSYSGSVYNEQFF | TRBV6-5 | TRBD2 | - | TRBJ2-1
TGCGCCAGCAGCCAAGATACGGGACAGGGTTTGTACAATGAGCAGTTCTTC | CASSQDTGQGLYNEQFF | TRBV4-1 | TRBD1 | - | TRBJ2-1
TGTGCCAGCAGCTCCCAGGGACTCAGGTACCAAGAGACCCAGTACTTC | CASSSQGLRYQETQYF | TRBV5-4 | - | - | TRBJ2-5
TGCAGCGTTTTAACTCCGTCGGGCACTGAAGCTTTCTTT | CSVLTPSGTEAFF | TRBV29-1 | - | - | TRBJ1-1
TGTGCCAGCAGCGTAGCGCCGACTAGCTTGCACGAGCAGTACTTC | CASSVAPTSLHEQYF | TRBV9 | TRBD2 | - | TRBJ2-7
TGTGCCAGCAGCTTGTGGCTAGCGGGAGATGGTGAGCAGTTCTTC | CASSLWLAGDGEQFF | TRBV7-9 | TRBD2 | - | TRBJ2-1
TGCGCCAGCAGCTTCACTATGAACACTGAAGCTTTCTTT | CASSFTMNTEAFF | TRBV5-1 | - | - | TRBJ1-1
TGTGCCAGCACCTTTGGGGGGTTGACTGAAGCTTTCTTT | CASTFGGLTEAFF | TRBV13 | - | - | TRBJ1-1
TGTGCCAGCTCCCGGGACAGTAACTATGGCTACACCTTC | CASSRDSNYGYTF | TRBV7-9 | TRBD1 | - | TRBJ1-2
TGTGCCAGCAGCAGGACTAGCGGGGGTTCCTACGAGCAGTACTTC | CASSRTSGGSYEQYF | TRBV5-8 | TRBD2 | - | TRBJ2-7
TGTGCCAGCAGGGACCTGACCGCGGGCGGCGAGCAGTACTTC | CASRDLTAGGEQYF | TRBV5-4 | - | - | TRBJ2-7
TGTGCCAGCAGTAGCGAAAGTAATGGAGGGGAAAAACTGTTTTTT | CASSSESNGGEKLFF | TRBV6-6 | - | - | TRBJ1-4
TGTGCCAGCAGCCCGGGCGGGGCAGTGGGGGACGGTCGAGGCTACACCTTC | CASSPGGAVGDGRGYTF | TRBV5-6 | - | - | TRBJ1-2
TGTGCCAGCAGCTGGCTGGGGGGGACATACAATGAGCAGTTCTTC | CASSWLGGTYNEQFF | TRBV11-2 | - | - | TRBJ2-1
TGTGCCATCAGAGAACAGGGGCTGGAGCACACTGAAGCTTTCTTT | CAIREQGLEHTEAFF | TRBV10-3 | TRBD1 | few | TRBJ1-1
TGTGCCAGCAGTGTACTAGCGGGAGAAATCTACAATGAGCAGTTCTTC | CASSVLAGEIYNEQFF | TRBV6-1 | TRBD2 | - | TRBJ2-1
TGTGCCTGGAGTCCTGGGACAGGGGGCACCGAGCAGTACTTC | CAWSPGTGGTEQYF | TRBV30 | TRBD1 | once | TRBJ2-7
TGCGCCAGCAGCTCGGGACAGATGTCTGGGGCCAACGTCCTGACTTTC | CASSSGQMSGANVLTF | TRBV5-1 | TRBD1 | - | TRBJ2-6
TGTGCCAGCCAGGGTCCTAACTATGGCTACACCTTC | CASQGPNYGYTF | TRBV27 | - | - | TRBJ1-2
TGTGCTAGTGGTTTATCGGAGACCCAGTACTTC | CASGLSETQYF | TRBV12-5 | - | - | TRBJ2-5
TGTGCCAGCAGTATCCGACAGGGGAAGGAAAAACTGTTTTTT | CASSIRQGKEKLFF | TRBV27 | TRBD1 | - | TRBJ1-4
TGTGCCAGCAGTGAAGAAGGTGCGGAGACCTCCTACAATGAGCAGTTCTTC | CASSEEGAETSYNEQFF | TRBV6-4 | - | - | TRBJ2-1
TGTGCCAGCAGTCGTGGGGGGTCAGAGACCCAGTACTTC | CASSRGGSETQYF | TRBV25-1 | - | - | TRBJ2-5
TGTGCCAGCAGTTCCCCCAGGGGCTATTCCTATGGCTACACCTTC | CASSSPRGYSYGYTF | TRBV6-5 | - | - | TRBJ1-2
TGTGCCAGCAGCGTAGAACGGGGGGGGCTAGACACCGGGGAGCTGTTTTTT | CASSVERGGLDTGELFF | TRBV9 | TRBD2 | - | TRBJ2-2
TGTGCCAGCAGTTACGCGACAGGGTCCTATAATTCACCCCTCCACTTT | CASSYATGSYNSPLHF | TRBV6-5 | TRBD1 | - | TRBJ1-6
TGTGCCAGCAGCTTAACCAAAGCGGGCCGAGGAAGGTATGAGCAGTTCTTC | CASSLTKAGRGRYEQFF | TRBV7-2 | - | - | TRBJ2-1